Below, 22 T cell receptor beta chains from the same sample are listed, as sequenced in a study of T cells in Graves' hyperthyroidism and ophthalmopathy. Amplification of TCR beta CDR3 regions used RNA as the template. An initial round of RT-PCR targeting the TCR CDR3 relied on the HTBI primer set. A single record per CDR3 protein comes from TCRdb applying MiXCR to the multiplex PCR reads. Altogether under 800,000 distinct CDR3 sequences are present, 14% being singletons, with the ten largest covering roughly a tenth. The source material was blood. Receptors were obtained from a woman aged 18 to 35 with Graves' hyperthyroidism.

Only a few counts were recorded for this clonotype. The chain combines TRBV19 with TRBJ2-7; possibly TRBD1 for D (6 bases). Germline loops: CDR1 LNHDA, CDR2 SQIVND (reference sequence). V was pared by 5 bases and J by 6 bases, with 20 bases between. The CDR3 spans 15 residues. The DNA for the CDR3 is TGTGCCAGTAGTGCCATACAGGGAGCCCAAGGCGAGCAGTACTTC. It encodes CASSAIQGAQGEQYF.

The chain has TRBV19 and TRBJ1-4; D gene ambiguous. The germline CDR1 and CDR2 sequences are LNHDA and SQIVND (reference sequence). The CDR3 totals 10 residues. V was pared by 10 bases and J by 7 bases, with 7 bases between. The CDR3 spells CATMGEKLFF. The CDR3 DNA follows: TGTGCCACCATGGGTGAAAAACTGTTTTTT. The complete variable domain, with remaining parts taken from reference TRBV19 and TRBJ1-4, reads DGGITQSPKYLFRKEGQNVTLSCEQNLNHDAMYWYRQDPGQGLRLIYYSQIVNDFQKGDIAEGYSVSREKKESFPLTVTSAQKNPTAFYLCATMGEKLFFGSGTQLSVL.

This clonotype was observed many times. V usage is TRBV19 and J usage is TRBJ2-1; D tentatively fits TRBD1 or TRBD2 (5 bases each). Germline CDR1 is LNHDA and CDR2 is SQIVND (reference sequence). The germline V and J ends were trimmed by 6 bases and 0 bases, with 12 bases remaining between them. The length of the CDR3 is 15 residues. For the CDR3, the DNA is TGTGCCAGTAGCCTCCGGGACGCCTCCTACAATGAGCAGTTCTTC. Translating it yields CASSLRDASYNEQFF.

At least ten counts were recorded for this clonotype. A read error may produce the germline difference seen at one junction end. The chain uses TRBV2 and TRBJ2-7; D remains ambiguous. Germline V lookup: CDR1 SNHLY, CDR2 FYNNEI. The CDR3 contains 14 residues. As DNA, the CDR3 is TGTGCCAGCAGCGAAGGAGTGGTTGGGTACGAGCAGTACTTC. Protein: CASSEGVVGYEQYF.

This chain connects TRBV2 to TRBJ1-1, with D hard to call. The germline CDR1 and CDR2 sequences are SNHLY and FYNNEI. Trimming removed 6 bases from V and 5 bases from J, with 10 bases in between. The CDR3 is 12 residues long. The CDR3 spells CASRGEGTEAFF. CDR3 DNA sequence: TGTGCCAGCAGGGGAGAGGGTACTGAAGCTTTCTTT. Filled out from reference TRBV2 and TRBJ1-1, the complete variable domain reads EPEVTQTPSHQVTQMGQEVILRCVPISNHLYFYWYRQILGQKVEFLVSFYNNEISEKSEIFDDQFSVERPDGSNFTLKIRSTKLEDSAMYFCASRGEGTEAFFGQGTRLTVV.

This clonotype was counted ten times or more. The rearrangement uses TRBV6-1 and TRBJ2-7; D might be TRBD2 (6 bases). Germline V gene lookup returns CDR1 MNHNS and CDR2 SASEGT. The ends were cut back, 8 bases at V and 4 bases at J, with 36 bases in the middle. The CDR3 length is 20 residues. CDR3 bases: TGTGCCAGCGGGGTGAACTCATATCACGGAGGGCCGGGCCCCCTTTACGAGCAGTACTTC. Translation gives CASGVNSYHGGPGPLYEQYF.

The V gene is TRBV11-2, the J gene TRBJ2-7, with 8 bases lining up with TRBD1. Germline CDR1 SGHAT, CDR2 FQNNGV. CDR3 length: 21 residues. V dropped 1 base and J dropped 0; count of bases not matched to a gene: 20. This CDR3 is CASSLAPRLMPGTGYSYEQYF. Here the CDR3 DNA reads TGTGCCAGCAGCTTAGCCCCTCGCCTAATGCCCGGGACAGGCTACTCCTACGAGCAGTACTTC.

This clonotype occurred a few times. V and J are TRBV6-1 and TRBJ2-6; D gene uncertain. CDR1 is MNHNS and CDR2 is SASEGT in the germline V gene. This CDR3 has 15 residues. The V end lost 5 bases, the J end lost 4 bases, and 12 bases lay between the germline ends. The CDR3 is CASSYPQAGANVLTF. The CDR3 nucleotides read TGTGCCAGCAGTTATCCCCAGGCCGGGGCCAACGTCCTGACTTTC.

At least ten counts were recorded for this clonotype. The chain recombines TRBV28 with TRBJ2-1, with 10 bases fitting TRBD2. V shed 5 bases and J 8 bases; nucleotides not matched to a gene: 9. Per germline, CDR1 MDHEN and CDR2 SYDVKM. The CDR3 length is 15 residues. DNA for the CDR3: TGTGCCAGCAGTAGCTTAGCGGGAGGTAACTATGAGCAGTTCTTC. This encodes CASSSLAGGNYEQFF.

CDR3 nucleotides: TGTGCCAGCAGCCCCAGGCTGACTGAAGCTTTCTTT. It translates to CASSPRLTEAFF. This rearrangement joins TRBV7-8 to TRBJ1-1; D gene ambiguous. V lost 5 bases to trimming and J lost 5 bases, with 9 bases between them. There are 12 residues in the CDR3. The germline gives CDR1 SGHVS, CDR2 FQNEAQ.

CDR3 DNA: TGTGCCAGCAGACTAAGGGGGGCCTATGGCTACACCTTC. Translated, it gives CASRLRGAYGYTF. The V call is TRBV6-1, the J call TRBJ1-2; perhaps TRBD1 as D (6 bases). The V and J ends lost 6 bases and 4 bases respectively, with 12 bases between them. This CDR3 is 13 amino acids long. The V gene's germline CDR1 is MNHNS and CDR2 SASEGT.

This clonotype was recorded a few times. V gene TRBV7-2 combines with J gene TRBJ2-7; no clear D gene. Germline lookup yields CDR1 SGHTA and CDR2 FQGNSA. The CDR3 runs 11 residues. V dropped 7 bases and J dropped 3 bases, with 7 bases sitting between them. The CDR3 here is CASINLYEQYF. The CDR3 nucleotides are TGTGCCAGCATAAACCTCTACGAGCAGTACTTC. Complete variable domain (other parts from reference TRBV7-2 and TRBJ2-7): GAGVSQSPSNKVTEKGKDVELRCDPISGHTALYWYRQSLGQGLEFLIYFQGNSAPDKSGLPSDRFSAERTGGSVSTLTIQRTQQEDSAVYLCASINLYEQYFGPGTRLTVT.

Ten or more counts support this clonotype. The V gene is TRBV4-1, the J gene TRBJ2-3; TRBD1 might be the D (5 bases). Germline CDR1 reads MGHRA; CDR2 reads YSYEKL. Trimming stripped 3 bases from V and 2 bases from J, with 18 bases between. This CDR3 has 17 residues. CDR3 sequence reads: CASSHAPATANTDTQYF. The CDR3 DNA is TGCGCCAGCAGCCACGCCCCGGCGACAGCTAACACAGATACGCAGTATTTT.

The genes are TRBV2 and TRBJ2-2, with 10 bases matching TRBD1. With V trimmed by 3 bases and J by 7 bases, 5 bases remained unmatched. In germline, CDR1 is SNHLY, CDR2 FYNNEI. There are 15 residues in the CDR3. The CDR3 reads CASSDGTGVHGELFF. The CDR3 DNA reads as TGTGCCAGCAGTGACGGGACAGGGGTACACGGGGAGCTGTTTTTT.

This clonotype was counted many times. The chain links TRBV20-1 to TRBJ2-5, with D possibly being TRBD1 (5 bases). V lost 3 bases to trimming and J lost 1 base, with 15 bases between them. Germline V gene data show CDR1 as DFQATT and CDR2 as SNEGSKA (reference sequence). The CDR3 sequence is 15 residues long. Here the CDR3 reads CSASSPTVSQETQYF. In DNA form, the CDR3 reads TGCAGTGCTAGCTCGCCGACAGTCAGCCAAGAGACCCAGTACTTC.

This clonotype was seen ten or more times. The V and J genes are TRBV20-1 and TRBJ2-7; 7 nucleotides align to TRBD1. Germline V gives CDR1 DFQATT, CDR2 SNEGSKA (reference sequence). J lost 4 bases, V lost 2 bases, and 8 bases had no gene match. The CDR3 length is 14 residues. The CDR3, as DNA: TGCAGTGCTAGATCGGGACAGCATAAGTACGAGCAGTACTTC. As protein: CSARSGQHKYEQYF.

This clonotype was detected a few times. The CDR3 spells CASMLRQGSEQFF. In DNA, the CDR3 is TGCGCCAGCATGTTGAGACAGGGGAGTGAGCAGTTCTTC. V and J are TRBV10-1 and TRBJ2-1; 8 bases line up with TRBD1. Germline V lookup: CDR1 WNHNN, CDR2 SYGVQD (reference sequence). The trim removed 7 bases at V and 9 bases at J, leaving 8 bases unmatched. CDR3 length equals 13 residues.

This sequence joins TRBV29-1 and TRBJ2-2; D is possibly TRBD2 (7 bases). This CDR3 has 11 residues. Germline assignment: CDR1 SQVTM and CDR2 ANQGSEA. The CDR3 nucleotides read TGCAGTAGTTGGACAGCGGGAATGCTGTTTTTT. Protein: CSSWTAGMLFF.

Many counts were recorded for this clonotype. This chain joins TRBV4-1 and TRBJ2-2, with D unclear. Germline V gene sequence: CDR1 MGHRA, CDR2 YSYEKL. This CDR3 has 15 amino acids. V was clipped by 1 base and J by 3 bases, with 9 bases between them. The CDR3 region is CASSQVGLYTGELFF. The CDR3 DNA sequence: TGCGCCAGCAGCCAAGTTGGCCTCTACACCGGGGAGCTGTTTTTT.

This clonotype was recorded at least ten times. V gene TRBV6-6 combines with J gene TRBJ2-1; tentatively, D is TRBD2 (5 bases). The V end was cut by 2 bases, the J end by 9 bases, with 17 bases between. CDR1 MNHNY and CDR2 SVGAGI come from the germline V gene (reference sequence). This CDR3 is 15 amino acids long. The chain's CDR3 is CASSYRGPPAGEQFF. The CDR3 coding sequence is TGTGCCAGCAGTTACCGTGGTCCTCCCGCGGGTGAGCAGTTCTTC.

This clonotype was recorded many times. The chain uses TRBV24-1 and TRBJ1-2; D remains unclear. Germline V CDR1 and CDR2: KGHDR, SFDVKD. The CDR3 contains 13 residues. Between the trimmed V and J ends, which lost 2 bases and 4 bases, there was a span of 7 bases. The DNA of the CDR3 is TGTGCCACCAGTGATTCAGGTGGCTATGGCTACACCTTC. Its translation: CATSDSGGYGYTF.

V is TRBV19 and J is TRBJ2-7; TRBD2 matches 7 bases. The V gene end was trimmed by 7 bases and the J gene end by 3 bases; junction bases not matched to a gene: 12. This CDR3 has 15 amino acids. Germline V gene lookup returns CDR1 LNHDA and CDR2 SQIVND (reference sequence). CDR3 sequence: CASTPGGGPGYEQYF. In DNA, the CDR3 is TGTGCCAGTACCCCAGGCGGGGGTCCGGGCTACGAGCAGTACTTC.